These T cell receptor beta chains were read from a single sample in a study of human T cells and chemical hapten exposure. TCRdb recomputed calls from the RACE reads with MiXCR, one row per CDR3 protein. The sample holds about 260,000 distinct CDR3 sequences; around 9.3% are singletons and the top ten take 2% to 3%. The sample in question was whole blood, obtained in connection with sensitization to the hapten diphenylcyclopropenone (DPC). These receptors were collected from a woman in her forties with alopecia areata. Some clones in this sample may be carry-over from other donors' samples. The CDR3 runs from the conserved cysteine through the conserved F or W. The D gene is left open where the match is weak. Size is omitted from some rows. Given values are once, few, many or a class for expanded clones.

v_gene: TRBV5-1
abundance: few
d_gene: TRBD1
j_gene: TRBJ2-1
len: 15
CDR3aa: CASSLVGQGSDEQFF
CDR3nt: TGTGCCAGCAGCTTGGTAGGACAGGGGAGCGATGAGCAGTTCTTC

v_gene: TRBV9
abundance: few
d_gene: -
j_gene: TRBJ2-2
len: 12
CDR3aa: CASSVAAGELFF
CDR3nt: TGTGCCAGCAGCGTAGCCGCCGGGGAGCTGTTTTTT

v_gene: TRBV27
abundance: few
d_gene: -
j_gene: TRBJ2-1
len: 11
CDR3aa: CASTDSFMEFF
CDR3nt: TGTGCCAGCACCGACAGTTTTATGGAGTTCTTC

v_gene: TRBV20-1
abundance: many
d_gene: -
j_gene: TRBJ2-3
len: 14
CDR3aa: CSARGLDGTDTQYF
CDR3nt: TGCAGTGCTAGGGGTCTGGACGGCACAGATACGCAGTATTTT

v_gene: TRBV5-1
abundance: -
d_gene: TRBD1
j_gene: TRBJ2-5
len: 15
CDR3aa: CASSWGDRNQETQYF
CDR3nt: TGCGCCAGCAGCTGGGGGGACAGGAACCAAGAGACCCAGTACTTC

v_gene: TRBV20-1
abundance: few
d_gene: -
j_gene: TRBJ1-2
len: 13
CDR3aa: CSARVGLNYGYTF
CDR3nt: TGCAGTGCTAGAGTGGGCCTAAACTATGGCTACACCTTC

v_gene: TRBV6-2/TRBV6-3
abundance: -
d_gene: -
j_gene: TRBJ2-7
len: 14
CDR3aa: CASSSGLDAYEQYF
CDR3nt: TGTGCCAGCAGCTCGGGACTCGATGCCTACGAGCAGTACTTC

v_gene: TRBV20-1
abundance: -
d_gene: -
j_gene: TRBJ2-3
len: 13
CDR3aa: CSAVSVSTDTQYF
CDR3nt: TGCAGTGCTGTTAGCGTAAGCACAGATACGCAGTATTTT

v_gene: TRBV7-2
abundance: -
d_gene: -
j_gene: TRBJ2-1
len: 13
CDR3aa: CASSLPASNEQFF
CDR3nt: TGTGCCAGCAGCTTACCCGCTAGTAATGAGCAGTTCTTC

v_gene: TRBV7-9
abundance: few
d_gene: TRBD2
j_gene: TRBJ2-4
len: 15
CDR3aa: CASSYGTSGENIQYF
CDR3nt: TGTGCCAGCAGCTACGGGACTAGCGGAGAGAACATTCAGTACTTC

v_gene: TRBV12-3/TRBV12-4
abundance: many
d_gene: TRBD2
j_gene: TRBJ2-1
len: 14
CDR3aa: CASTKAGVVNEQFF
CDR3nt: TGTGCCAGCACCAAAGCGGGAGTAGTGAATGAGCAGTTCTTC

v_gene: TRBV6-2/TRBV6-3
abundance: -
d_gene: -
j_gene: TRBJ2-5
len: 13
CDR3aa: CASSSPDKETQYF
CDR3nt: TGTGCCAGCAGTTCGCCGGACAAAGAGACCCAGTACTTC

v_gene: TRBV20-1
abundance: few
d_gene: -
j_gene: TRBJ1-1
len: 15
CDR3aa: CSARDLGTGHSEAFF
CDR3nt: TGCAGTGCTAGAGATCTCGGGACGGGGCATTCTGAAGCTTTCTTT

v_gene: TRBV21-1
abundance: few
d_gene: -
j_gene: TRBJ2-7
len: 14
CDR3aa: CASPPPGQRIGQYF
CDR3nt: TGTGCCAGCCCCCCCCCCGGACAGCGCATCGGTCAGTACTTC

v_gene: TRBV7-3
abundance: -
d_gene: TRBD2
j_gene: TRBJ2-1
len: 16
CDR3aa: CASSLRGLAGVNEQFF
CDR3nt: TGTGCCAGCAGCTTAAGGGGACTAGCGGGGGTGAATGAGCAGTTCTTC

v_gene: TRBV7-3
abundance: -
d_gene: -
j_gene: TRBJ2-3
len: 16
CDR3aa: CASSLSGAGLTDTQYF
CDR3nt: TGTGCCAGCAGCCTATCTGGGGCGGGTCTCACAGATACGCAGTATTTT

v_gene: TRBV7-3
abundance: -
d_gene: TRBD2
j_gene: TRBJ2-1
len: 15
CDR3aa: CASSWVGGRYNEQFF
CDR3nt: TGTGCCAGCAGCTGGGTGGGAGGGAGGTACAATGAGCAGTTCTTC

v_gene: TRBV29-1
abundance: -
d_gene: -
j_gene: TRBJ1-2
len: 12
CDR3aa: CSVVAGVGGYTF
CDR3nt: TGCAGCGTTGTGGCAGGGGTCGGTGGCTACACCTTC

v_gene: TRBV6-5
abundance: -
d_gene: -
j_gene: TRBJ2-7
len: 15
CDR3aa: CASSYSRLDSYEQYF
CDR3nt: TGTGCCAGCAGTTACTCCAGACTAGACTCCTACGAGCAGTACTTC

v_gene: TRBV11-2
abundance: many
d_gene: -
j_gene: TRBJ1-3
len: 13
CDR3aa: CASSLEPGNTIYF
CDR3nt: TGTGCCAGCAGCTTAGAACCCGGAAACACCATATATTTT

v_gene: TRBV6-5
abundance: many
d_gene: TRBD1
j_gene: TRBJ1-2
len: 14
CDR3aa: CASSSDRGGYGYTF
CDR3nt: TGTGCCAGCAGTTCGGACAGGGGAGGCTATGGCTACACCTTC

v_gene: TRBV29-1
abundance: -
d_gene: -
j_gene: TRBJ1-2
len: 15
CDR3aa: CSVTQVHGDNYGYTF
CDR3nt: TGCAGCGTTACACAGGTGCACGGAGACAACTATGGCTACACCTTC

v_gene: TRBV7-6
abundance: -
d_gene: -
j_gene: TRBJ2-5
len: 15
CDR3aa: CASSTGARAGETQYF
CDR3nt: TGTGCCAGCAGCACAGGCGCCAGGGCGGGTGAGACCCAGTACTTC

v_gene: TRBV7-8
abundance: many
d_gene: -
j_gene: TRBJ2-2
len: 13
CDR3aa: CASSSVNTGELFF
CDR3nt: TGTGCCAGCAGTTCGGTGAACACCGGGGAGCTGTTTTTT

v_gene: TRBV10-3
abundance: -
d_gene: TRBD2
j_gene: TRBJ2-3
len: 16
CDR3aa: CAISEKTSGSTDTQYF
CDR3nt: TGTGCCATCAGTGAGAAGACTAGCGGGTCCACAGATACGCAGTATTTT

v_gene: TRBV29-1
abundance: -
d_gene: TRBD1
j_gene: TRBJ2-4
len: 11
CDR3aa: CSVHRGDIQYF
CDR3nt: TGCAGCGTCCACAGGGGGGACATTCAGTACTTC

v_gene: TRBV6-5
abundance: -
d_gene: -
j_gene: TRBJ2-3
len: 13
CDR3aa: CASRRDFTDTQYF
CDR3nt: TGTGCCAGCAGGCGGGACTTCACAGATACGCAGTATTTT

v_gene: TRBV6-2/TRBV6-3
abundance: few
d_gene: -
j_gene: TRBJ1-5
len: 13
CDR3aa: CASSFRTNQPQHF
CDR3nt: TGTGCCAGCAGTTTTCGGACCAATCAGCCCCAGCATTTT

v_gene: TRBV5-1
abundance: many
d_gene: TRBD2
j_gene: TRBJ2-4
len: 14
CDR3aa: CASSSGTSGDIQYF
CDR3nt: TGCGCCAGCAGCTCCGGGACTAGCGGAGACATTCAGTACTTC

v_gene: TRBV29-1
abundance: -
d_gene: -
j_gene: TRBJ2-1
len: 16
CDR3aa: CSVIPRLESSYNEQFF
CDR3nt: TGCAGCGTCATACCCCGACTAGAGAGCTCCTACAATGAGCAGTTCTTC

v_gene: TRBV7-9
abundance: many
d_gene: -
j_gene: TRBJ1-4
len: 15
CDR3aa: CASSLKQGSNEKLFF
CDR3nt: TGTGCCAGCAGCTTAAAGCAGGGGTCAAATGAAAAACTGTTTTTT

v_gene: TRBV7-8
abundance: few
d_gene: -
j_gene: TRBJ2-3
len: 13
CDR3aa: CASSPATTDTQYF
CDR3nt: TGTGCCAGCAGCCCAGCTACCACAGATACGCAGTATTTT

v_gene: TRBV12-3/TRBV12-4
abundance: few
d_gene: -
j_gene: TRBJ2-7
len: 16
CDR3aa: CASSSTGAERPYEQYF
CDR3nt: TGTGCCAGCAGTTCAACAGGAGCGGAGAGACCCTACGAGCAGTACTTC

v_gene: TRBV3-1
abundance: few
d_gene: -
j_gene: TRBJ2-1
len: 14
CDR3aa: CASSLRQSYNEQFF
CDR3nt: TGTGCCAGCAGCCTACGACAGTCCTACAATGAGCAGTTCTTC

v_gene: TRBV7-2
abundance: -
d_gene: -
j_gene: TRBJ1-5
len: 16
CDR3aa: CASSLDGSGGNQPQHF
CDR3nt: TGTGCCAGCAGCTTAGACGGATCAGGAGGCAATCAGCCCCAGCATTTT

v_gene: TRBV11-2
abundance: -
d_gene: -
j_gene: TRBJ1-4
len: 14
CDR3aa: CASSLVLPNEKLFF
CDR3nt: TGTGCCAGCAGCTTAGTTTTACCGAATGAAAAACTGTTTTTT

v_gene: TRBV12-3/TRBV12-4
abundance: many
d_gene: -
j_gene: TRBJ1-2
len: 15
CDR3aa: CASSFDGHQLYGYTF
CDR3nt: TGTGCCAGCAGTTTTGACGGCCATCAACTCTATGGCTACACCTTC

v_gene: TRBV29-1
abundance: few
d_gene: TRBD2
j_gene: TRBJ2-1
len: 14
CDR3aa: CSVGTGLEYNEQFF
CDR3nt: TGCAGCGTAGGAACCGGACTAGAATACAATGAGCAGTTCTTC

v_gene: TRBV4-3
abundance: -
d_gene: TRBD2
j_gene: TRBJ2-5
len: 15
CDR3aa: CASSQLSGSGETQYF
CDR3nt: TGCGCCAGCAGCCAACTTAGCGGGTCGGGAGAGACCCAGTACTTC

v_gene: TRBV27
abundance: -
d_gene: TRBD1
j_gene: TRBJ2-5
len: 14
CDR3aa: CASSTSDREETQYF
CDR3nt: TGTGCCAGCAGTACAAGCGACAGGGAAGAGACCCAGTACTTC

v_gene: TRBV5-6
abundance: many
d_gene: TRBD2
j_gene: TRBJ2-1
len: 15
CDR3aa: CASSLGTSGNNEQFF
CDR3nt: TGCGCCAGCAGCTTGGGGACTAGCGGGAACAATGAGCAGTTCTTC

v_gene: TRBV5-1
abundance: few
d_gene: -
j_gene: TRBJ1-5
len: 15
CDR3aa: CASSLLGGQGQPQHF
CDR3nt: TGCGCCAGCAGCCTGCTGGGGGGGCAGGGTCAGCCCCAGCATTTT

v_gene: TRBV6-6
abundance: -
d_gene: TRBD2
j_gene: TRBJ2-5
len: 15
CDR3aa: CASRRTSGAQETQYF
CDR3nt: TGTGCCAGCAGACGAACTAGCGGCGCTCAAGAGACCCAGTACTTC

v_gene: TRBV5-1
abundance: -
d_gene: -
j_gene: TRBJ2-2
len: 16
CDR3aa: CASSLENREVTGELFF
CDR3nt: TGCGCCAGCAGCCTAGAAAACAGGGAGGTCACCGGGGAGCTGTTTTTT

v_gene: TRBV4-3
abundance: many
d_gene: TRBD2
j_gene: TRBJ2-1
len: 17
CDR3aa: CASSQDFAGGPYNEQFF
CDR3nt: TGCGCCAGCAGCCAAGATTTTGCGGGAGGGCCTTACAATGAGCAGTTCTTC

v_gene: TRBV11-1
abundance: -
d_gene: -
j_gene: TRBJ2-5
len: 13
CDR3aa: CASSLRPMETQYF
CDR3nt: TGTGCCAGCAGCTTGCGACCAATGGAGACCCAGTACTTC

v_gene: TRBV4-3
abundance: few
d_gene: -
j_gene: TRBJ2-2
len: 16
CDR3aa: CASSQGAGLGRGELFF
CDR3nt: TGCGCCAGCAGCCAAGGGGCAGGGCTAGGCCGGGGGGAGCTGTTTTTT